Described below is a single T cell receptor beta chain sequence and its context. Its antigen is as yet unknown. Generated by immunoSEQ multiplex PCR, the TCRdb table keeps only in-frame clones and is missing some. There are approximately 90,000 clones in the sample; around 94% occur only once, and more than 9.5% lies in the top ten. The entry originates in a study of T cell responses to AZD1222 COVID-19 vaccine. Study results and caveats: Seropositive status at baseline applied to only 5 or 6 AZD1222 recipients. Repertoire sampling happened only post peak T cell response. Possibly, clonal diversity was underestimated; donors were largely white British and included more females. Vaccine-associated CD4 TCRs spanned spike, dominant at 160-218 and 743-854.

The CDR3 runs to 14 residues. V lost 6 bases, J lost 5 bases, and 7 bases stayed unmatched. Germline values: CDR1 LNHDA, CDR2 SQIVND (reference sequence). The clonotype was recovered from an adult in good health. The chain employs TRBV19 and TRBJ1-1; 9 nucleotides align to TRBD1. This specimen was peripheral blood, taken on day 0 of AZD1222 vaccination. The CDR3 here is CASSKRTGVTEAFF. The CDR3 DNA follows: TGTGCCAGTAGCAAAAGGACAGGGGTAACTGAAGCTTTCTTT.